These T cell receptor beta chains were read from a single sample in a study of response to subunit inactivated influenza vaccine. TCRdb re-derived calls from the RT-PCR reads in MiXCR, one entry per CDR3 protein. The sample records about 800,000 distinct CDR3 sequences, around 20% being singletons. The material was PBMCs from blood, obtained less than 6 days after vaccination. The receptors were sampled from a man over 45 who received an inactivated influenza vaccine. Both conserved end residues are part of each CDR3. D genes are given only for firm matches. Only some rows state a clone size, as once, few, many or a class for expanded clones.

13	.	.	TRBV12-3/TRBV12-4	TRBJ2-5	CASSLALMETQYF	TGTGCCAGCAGTTTAGCGCTAATGGAGACCCAGTACTTC
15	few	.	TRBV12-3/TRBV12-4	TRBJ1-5	CASSTLSMGNQPQHF	TGTGCCAGCAGCACCCTAAGCATGGGCAATCAGCCCCAGCATTTT
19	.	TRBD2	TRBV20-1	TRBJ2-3	CSVAPSGAGGPRGRDTQYF	TGCAGTGTAGCCCCATCTGGAGCGGGAGGGCCAAGGGGGCGAGATACGCAGTATTTT
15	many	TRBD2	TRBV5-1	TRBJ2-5	CASSPGLAVQETQYF	TGCGCCAGCAGCCCGGGACTAGCGGTACAAGAGACCCAGTACTTC
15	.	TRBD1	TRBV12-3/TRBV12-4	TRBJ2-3	CASSRTGGLTDTQYF	TGTGCCAGCAGCCGTACAGGGGGTCTCACAGATACGCAGTATTTT
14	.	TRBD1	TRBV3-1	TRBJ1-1	CASSTRGGYTEAFF	TGTGCCAGCAGCACCAGGGGGGGGTACACTGAAGCTTTCTTT
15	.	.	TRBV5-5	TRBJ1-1	CASSLEWLQNTEAFF	TGTGCCAGCAGCTTGGAGTGGCTGCAGAACACTGAAGCTTTCTTT
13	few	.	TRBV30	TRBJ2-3	CALDYYRRDTQYF	TGTGCCTTAGACTATTATCGGCGGGATACGCAGTATTTT
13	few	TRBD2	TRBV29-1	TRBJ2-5	CSVQELAGETQYF	TGCAGCGTACAGGAACTAGCGGGAGAGACCCAGTACTTC
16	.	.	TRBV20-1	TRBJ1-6	CSARDITSGTSSPLHF	TGCAGTGCTAGAGATATAACGTCCGGGACATCCTCACCCCTCCACTTT
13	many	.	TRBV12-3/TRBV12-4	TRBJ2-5	CASSQHDVGTQYF	TGTGCCAGCAGTCAACACGACGTTGGGACCCAGTACTTC
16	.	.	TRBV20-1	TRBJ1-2	CSARDEGNPTNYGYTF	TGCAGTGCTAGAGATGAGGGAAACCCCACTAACTATGGCTACACCTTC
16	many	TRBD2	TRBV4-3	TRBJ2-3	CASSQDATSGSSTQYF	TGCGCCAGCAGCCAAGATGCGACTAGCGGGAGTAGTACGCAGTATTTT
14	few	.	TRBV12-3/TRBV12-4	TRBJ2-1	CASSKSGQNNEQFF	TGTGCCAGCAGCAAGAGCGGACAGAACAATGAGCAGTTCTTC
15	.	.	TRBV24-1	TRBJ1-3	CATSDNISSGNTIYF	TGTGCCACCAGTGATAACATCAGCTCTGGAAACACCATATATTTT
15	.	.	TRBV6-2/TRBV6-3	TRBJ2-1	CASNQAQSSYNEQFF	TGTGCCAGCAACCAAGCTCAAAGCTCCTACAATGAGCAGTTCTTC
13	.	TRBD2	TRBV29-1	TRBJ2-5	CSVPSGITETQYF	TGCAGCGTTCCTAGCGGGATTACAGAGACCCAGTACTTC
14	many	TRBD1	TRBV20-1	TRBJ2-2	CSARDRGRAGELFF	TGCAGTGCAAGGGACAGGGGGCGCGCCGGGGAGCTGTTTTTT
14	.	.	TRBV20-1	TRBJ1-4	CSATYEATNEKLFF	TGCAGTGCGACCTACGAAGCAACTAATGAAAAACTGTTTTTT
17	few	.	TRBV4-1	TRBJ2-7	CASSLPFRQPGAYEQYF	TGCGCCAGCAGCCTACCTTTTAGGCAGCCAGGGGCCTACGAGCAGTACTTC
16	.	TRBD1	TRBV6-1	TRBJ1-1	CASSVEQGFENTEAFF	TGTGCCAGCAGTGTAGAACAGGGGTTTGAGAACACTGAAGCTTTCTTT
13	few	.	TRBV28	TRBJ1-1	CASSLPGHTEAFF	TGTGCCAGCAGTTTACCAGGGCACACTGAAGCTTTCTTT
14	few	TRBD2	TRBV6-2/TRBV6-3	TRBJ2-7	CASSLVLAFYEQYF	TGTGCCAGCAGTTTGGTACTAGCGTTTTACGAGCAGTACTTC
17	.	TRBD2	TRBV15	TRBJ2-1	CATSRDSWLAGDNEQFF	TGTGCCACCAGCAGAGACTCGTGGCTAGCGGGGGACAATGAGCAGTTCTTC
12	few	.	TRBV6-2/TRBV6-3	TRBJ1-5	CASSGLFQPQHF	TGTGCCAGCAGTGGGTTGTTTCAGCCCCAGCATTTT
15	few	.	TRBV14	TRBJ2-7	CASSQFGTALYEQYF	TGTGCCAGCAGCCAGTTTGGGACGGCCCTCTACGAGCAGTACTTC
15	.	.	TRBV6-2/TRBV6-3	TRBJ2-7	CASTLTAAGSYEQYF	TGTGCCAGCACCCTAACCGCGGCCGGCTCCTACGAGCAGTACTTC
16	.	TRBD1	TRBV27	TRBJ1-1	CASSPLARQGWTEAFF	TGTGCCAGCAGTCCCCTAGCACGACAGGGTTGGACTGAAGCTTTCTTT
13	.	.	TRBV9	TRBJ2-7	CASSVATGHEQYF	TGTGCCAGCAGCGTAGCAACGGGGCACGAGCAGTACTTC
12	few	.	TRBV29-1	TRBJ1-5	CSVEDAGQPQHF	TGCAGCGTTGAAGATGCTGGTCAGCCCCAGCATTTT
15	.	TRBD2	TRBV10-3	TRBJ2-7	CAISGTSGGSYEQYF	TGTGCCATCAGTGGAACTAGCGGGGGTTCCTACGAGCAGTACTTC